These 30 T cell receptor beta chains originate from one sample sequenced in a study of human T cells and chemical hapten exposure (dated by TCRdb to about 2021). Explained via the paper, the time point label denotes: patch test 1, 2 weeks after DPC sensitization. What the treatment or condition label conveys for this sample: therapeutic diphenylcyclopropenone sensitization with weekly scalp DPC. The receptor library was made with RACE. Sequencing was carried out with a NextSeq 500. TCRdb trimmed the raw reads at Q25, called clones with MiXCR and kept productive beta chains. Rows with one shared CDR3 protein collapse into an entry with the most common genes and DNA. For this sample there are 90,000 to 120,000 distinct CDR3 sequences; around 10% appear just once. Of the sample, around 3.4% falls within the top ten clones. The specimen comprised whole blood, sampled in connection with sensitization to the hapten diphenylcyclopropenone (DPC). Every receptor here comes from a woman aged 35 to 49 with alopecia areata. Some clones in this sample may be carry-over from other donors' samples.

The chain links TRBV5-8 to TRBJ2-2; 10 bases are a match to TRBD2. CDR1 SGHTS and CDR2 YDEGEE come from the germline V gene. V lost 4 bases and J lost 4; bases outside the gene matches: 7. The CDR3 is 16 residues long. DNA of the CDR3: TGTGCCAGCAGCAATATAGCGGGAGGACCCACCGGGGAGCTGTTTTTT. Amino acid sequence: CASSNIAGGPTGELFF.

This clonotype was observed at least ten times. This chain links TRBV4-1 with TRBJ2-7, with D maybe TRBD1 (5 bases). The V and J ends lost 0 bases and 6 bases respectively, with 15 bases between them. Germline CDR1 MGHRA, CDR2 YSYEKL. This CDR3 is 15 amino acids long. For the CDR3, the DNA is TGCGCCAGCAGCCAAGATCAAGCAGGGTTGGCCGAGCAGTACTTC. It yields the protein CASSQDQAGLAEQYF.

This CDR3 reads CASSEYQQGLSYEQYF. DNA of the CDR3: TGTGCCAGCAGTGAATATCAACAGGGGCTATCCTACGAGCAGTACTTC. V gene TRBV25-1 combines with J gene TRBJ2-7, with 7 bases fitting TRBD1. Trimming at V came to 0 bases and at J to 1 base, leaving 6 bases not matched to a gene. Germline lookup yields CDR1 MGHDK and CDR2 SYGVNS. This CDR3 comprises 16 residues.

The rearrangement links TRBV7-3 to TRBJ1-2; D perhaps matches TRBD1 (6 bases). The germline V and J ends were trimmed by 6 bases and 3 bases, with 26 bases remaining between them. Per germline, CDR1 SGHTA and CDR2 FQGTGA. This CDR3 has 18 residues. CDR3: CASSHPSEGHPMDYGYTF. The CDR3 DNA is TGTGCCAGCAGTCATCCGTCCGAGGGACACCCCATGGACTATGGCTACACCTTC.

This clonotype was counted ten times or more. This chain links TRBV28 with TRBJ2-7; 8 bases are shared with TRBD2. This CDR3 region has 15 residues. The junction had 7 bases not matched to a gene; V was cut back by 4 bases and J by 2 bases. Germline CDR1 is MDHEN and CDR2 is SYDVKM. DNA of the CDR3: TGTGCCAGCAGTTCCTCGGGGGGGGGCGCCTACGAGCAGTACTTC. Protein: CASSSSGGGAYEQYF.

The chain has TRBV6-2 or TRBV6-3 and TRBJ2-2, with a weak D call TRBD1 (5 bases). The V end lost 5 bases, the J end lost 1 base, and 8 bases lay between the germline ends. The CDR3 is 14 amino acids. Germline V lookup: CDR1 MNHEY, CDR2 SVGEGT. The CDR3, as DNA: TGTGCCAGCAGTCTACAGGTGAACACCGGGGAGCTGTTTTTT. It encodes CASSLQVNTGELFF.

This clonotype was detected only a few times. The gene calls are TRBV4-3 and TRBJ2-1; D unresolved. The CDR3 runs 14 residues. Germline V gene lookup returns CDR1 LGHNA and CDR2 YSLEER. Trimming shortened V by 0 bases and J by 8 bases, and 11 bases separated the two germline ends. In DNA, the CDR3 is TGCGCCAGCAGCCAAGAAGGGTGGTTGGATGAGCAGTTCTTC. This translates into CASSQEGWLDEQFF.

There are many counts of this clonotype. CDR3 amino acids: CASSIMPANQPQHF. The CDR3 DNA sequence: TGTGCCAGTAGTATAATGCCAGCTAATCAGCCCCAGCATTTT. The chain couples TRBV19 to TRBJ1-5; D is undetermined. V dropped 2 bases and J dropped 4 bases, with 9 bases sitting between them. CDR1 and CDR2 (germline): LNHDA, SQIVND (reference sequence). The length of the CDR3 is 14 residues. Full variable domain (remainder filled in from reference TRBV19 and TRBJ1-5): DGGITQSPKYLFRKEGQNVTLSCEQNLNHDAMYWYRQDPGQGLRLIYYSQIVNDFQKGDIAEGYSVSREKKESFPLTVTSAQKNPTAFYLCASSIMPANQPQHFGDGTRLSIL.

The V gene is TRBV20-1, the J gene TRBJ2-1, with 9 nucleotides matching TRBD2. Germline V CDR1 and CDR2: DFQATT, SNEGSKA (reference sequence). The trim removed 3 bases at V and 2 bases at J, leaving 8 bases unmatched. The CDR3 totals 16 residues. The CDR3 sequence is CSASTPSGTPYNEQFF. The CDR3 region has the DNA TGCAGTGCTAGCACCCCTAGCGGGACCCCCTACAATGAGCAGTTCTTC.

The chain is built from TRBV7-9 and TRBJ2-5; D remains unclear. Trimming pared 4 bases from V and 10 bases from J, leaving 10 bases between. Germline assignment: CDR1 SEHNR and CDR2 FQNEAQ (reference sequence). This CDR3 spans 11 amino acids. The CDR3 DNA is TGTGCCAGCAGCTCGACAAGTTTCCAGTACTTC. It is translated as CASSSTSFQYF.

The CDR3 DNA is TGTGCCAGCAGTCCTCAGGCCGTCTCAGTCTATGGCTACACCTTC. Translated: CASSPQAVSVYGYTF. J is TRBJ1-2 and V is TRBV6-5; D gene uncertain. V lost 5 bases and J lost 4, with 17 bases in between. The germline V gene encodes CDR1 MNHEY and CDR2 SVGAGI. This CDR3 has 15 residues.

V and J are TRBV20-1 and TRBJ2-7; 9 nucleotides line up with TRBD2. Germline assignment: CDR1 DFQATT and CDR2 SNEGSKA (reference sequence). The CDR3 totals 11 residues. Trimming cost V 5 bases and J 4 bases; bases outside gene matches: 0. CDR3 residues: CSALAGYEQYF. The CDR3 DNA reads as TGCAGTGCTCTAGCGGGATACGAGCAGTACTTC.

The table lists this clonotype with many counts. The CDR3 region is CASSPAGGSGNTIYF. CDR3 DNA sequence: TGTGCCAGCAGCCCGGCGGGGGGTTCTGGAAACACCATATATTTT. This sequence joins TRBV7-2 and TRBJ1-3, with D possibly TRBD1 on 5 matching bases. Germline CDR1 and CDR2: SGHTA and FQGNSA. Trimming removed 5 bases at V and 1 base at J, with 12 bases between. The CDR3 consists of 15 residues.

This clonotype was detected ten times or more. V gene TRBV12-3 or TRBV12-4 combines with J gene TRBJ2-1; D is undetermined. The CDR3 has 15 amino acids. The V and J ends lost 6 bases and 3 bases respectively, with 15 bases between them. The DNA for the CDR3 is TGTGCCAGCAGCTCGCTGGGATCCTACTACAATGAGCAGTTCTTC. Protein sequence: CASSSLGSYYNEQFF.

The V call is TRBV28, the J call TRBJ2-7, with TRBD2 matching 12 bases. With V trimmed by 9 bases and J by 4 bases, 13 bases remained unmatched. The length of the CDR3 is 16 residues. Germline V gives CDR1 MDHEN, CDR2 SYDVKM. Written as DNA, the CDR3 is TGTGCCAGGGGGCGGACTAGCGGGACCCTAGGGTACGAGCAGTACTTC. Amino acid sequence: CARGRTSGTLGYEQYF.

This clonotype has at least ten counts. The V and J genes are TRBV7-2 and TRBJ2-2; maybe TRBD2 (5 bases). Germline lookup yields CDR1 SGHTA and CDR2 FQGNSA. Trimming pared 7 bases from V and 3 bases from J, leaving 12 bases between. This CDR3 comprises 14 residues. In DNA form, the CDR3 reads TGTGCCAGCAACCCTACTAGAGACACCGGGGAGCTGTTTTTT. Translating gives CASNPTRDTGELFF.

This clonotype has more than one count but fewer than ten. This chain joins TRBV20-1 and TRBJ1-1, with D hard to call. Germline loops: CDR1 DFQATT, CDR2 SNEGSKA (reference sequence). V was clipped by 5 bases and J by 1 base, with 14 bases between them. This CDR3 is built from 14 residues. For the CDR3, the DNA is TGCAGTGCTTCAAGATCCGACTGGAACACTGAAGCTTTCTTT. Translated, it gives CSASRSDWNTEAFF.

This rearrangement joins TRBV20-1 to TRBJ2-1, with D unresolved. Germline V lookup: CDR1 DFQATT, CDR2 SNEGSKA (reference sequence). Trimming shortened V by 0 bases and J by 5 bases, and 5 bases separated the two germline ends. This CDR3 is 12 amino acids long. The chain's CDR3 is CSAREYHNEQFF. CDR3 in DNA: TGCAGTGCTAGAGAGTACCACAATGAGCAGTTCTTC.

Only one count was recorded for this clonotype. This may come from a read error, since a much larger clone is one base off. The chain employs TRBV20-1 and TRBJ1-4; no reliable D call. V gave up 5 bases and J gave up 0 bases, with 25 bases separating them. Germline values: CDR1 DFQATT, CDR2 SNEGSKA (reference sequence). The CDR3 covers 19 residues. CDR3 sequence reads: CSAGFGVGGSVATNEKLFF. CDR3 bases: TGCAGTGCTGGATTTGGGGTCGGCGGATCGGTTGCAACTAATGAAAAACTGTTTTTT.

This clonotype was counted at least ten times. The rearrangement joins TRBV30 to TRBJ2-1; D ambiguous. The germline V gene has CDR1 GTSNPN and CDR2 SVGIG (reference sequence). The CDR3 covers 11 residues. V was clipped by 0 bases and J by 7 bases, with 4 bases between them. The CDR3 coding sequence is TGTGCCTGGAGTGTAGGGAATGAGCAGTTCTTC. Protein sequence: CAWSVGNEQFF.

This clonotype was detected many times. This sequence joins TRBV7-8 and TRBJ1-4; D uncertain. The germline gives CDR1 SGHVS, CDR2 FQNEAQ. Trimming removed 2 bases from V and 8 bases from J, with 18 bases in between. The CDR3 consists of 16 residues. CDR3 coding DNA: TGTGCCAGCAGCTTAAGTGCGTCGGGGATAGGGGAAAAACTGTTTTTT. Its translation: CASSLSASGIGEKLFF.

This clonotype showed up many times. V is TRBV6-5 and J is TRBJ1-5; D perhaps matches TRBD1 (6 bases). V lost 5 bases to trimming and J lost 2 bases, with 13 bases between them. CDR3 length: 15 amino acids. CDR1 is MNHEY and CDR2 is SVGAGI in the germline V gene. The DNA of the CDR3 is TGTGCCAGCAGTAGGGGGGGCAGGGGCAATCAGCCCCAGCATTTT. Its translation: CASSRGGRGNQPQHF.

This clonotype was seen at least ten times. The chain carries TRBV3-1 and TRBJ2-7, with D maybe TRBD2 (5 bases). Germline V lookup: CDR1 LGHDT, CDR2 YNNKEL (reference sequence). The CDR3 length is 14 residues. The V gene lost 3 bases and the J gene lost 4 bases, with 13 bases spanning the gap. The CDR3: CASSHGVAPYEQYF. The CDR3 DNA sequence: TGTGCCAGCAGCCATGGGGTAGCGCCGTACGAGCAGTACTTC.

This clonotype was counted ten times or more. V is TRBV6-2 or TRBV6-3 and J is TRBJ2-3; TRBD2 matches 11 bases. Trimming cost V 3 bases and J 3 bases; bases outside gene matches: 11. The V gene's germline CDR1 is MNHEY and CDR2 SVGEGT. The CDR3 is 18 residues long. The CDR3 DNA reads as TGTGCCAGCAGTTATGGACTAGCGGGCCCGGGCTGGACAGATACGCAGTATTTT. Translated: CASSYGLAGPGWTDTQYF.

This clonotype was detected only a few times. The chain uses TRBV29-1 and TRBJ1-1, with D hard to call. The germline V gene encodes CDR1 SQVTM and CDR2 ANQGSEA. CDR3 length equals 13 residues. V was trimmed by 4 bases and J by 0 bases, leaving 9 bases between them. The CDR3 here is CSVALQMNTEAFF. DNA of the CDR3: TGCAGCGTTGCTTTACAGATGAACACTGAAGCTTTCTTT.

This clonotype was counted only a few times. The V call is TRBV7-9, the J call TRBJ2-5; TRBD1 might be the D (5 bases). The CDR3 sequence is 15 residues long. Germline CDR1 reads SEHNR; CDR2 reads FQNEAQ (reference sequence). V was shortened by 1 base and J by 2 bases, with 11 bases between the two germline ends. The CDR3 nucleotides read TGTGCCAGCAGCTTAGGGGGAAGGGGACAAGAGACCCAGTACTTC. Protein sequence: CASSLGGRGQETQYF.

The V and J genes are TRBV12-5 and TRBJ1-5; D is possibly TRBD1 (6 bases). The CDR3 has 13 residues. Trimming removed 3 bases from V and 11 bases from J, with 14 bases in between. CDR1 is LGHNT, CDR2 FRNRAP, per germline. The CDR3 is CASGFWGKGAQHF. The CDR3 DNA is TGTGCTAGTGGTTTTTGGGGTAAGGGGGCCCAGCATTTT.

This clonotype was picked up a small number of times. CDR3 DNA sequence: TGCAGTGCTACCCCGGTAGGGACAGGGGATTCACCCCTCCACTTT. It specifies CSATPVGTGDSPLHF. This chain joins TRBV20-1 and TRBJ1-6, with TRBD1 identical over 10 bases. The CDR3 totals 15 residues. The junction had 8 bases not matched to a gene; V was cut back by 4 bases and J by 8 bases. Germline CDR1 DFQATT, CDR2 SNEGSKA (reference sequence).

This clonotype has at least ten counts. The V and J genes are TRBV19 and TRBJ1-5; 10 bases agree with TRBD1. CDR1 and CDR2 (germline): LNHDA, SQIVND (reference sequence). This CDR3 comprises 16 residues. Trimming cost V 5 bases and J 4 bases; bases outside gene matches: 8. This CDR3 reads CASSFLGGQGNQPQHF. In DNA, the CDR3 is TGTGCCAGTAGTTTCCTGGGGGGACAGGGGAATCAGCCCCAGCATTTT.

For this clonotype: At one end, the junction sequence differs from germline, possibly due to a read error. The chain combines TRBV5-1 with TRBJ2-3, with D possibly matching TRBD1 (6 bases). The CDR3 is 13 residues long. Germline V gene sequence: CDR1 SGHRS, CDR2 YFSETQ. The CDR3 DNA is TGCGCCAGCGGGCCAGGGGCCACAGATTCGCAGTATTTT. Translation: CASGPGATDSQYF.